The source of this T cell receptor (beta chain) is a study of shared clonotypes between healthy human individuals. Study-wide results and caveats: Generally, naive subsets came out with larger estimated richness than memory subsets.

This clone came up once. Its antigen is currently unknown. Healthy and HIV-negative, the adult donors had no recent acute infections or vaccinations. Sequencing used immunoSEQ multiplex PCR; TCRdb keeps in-frame clones, though not all of them. The sample consists of under 2.5 million clones, about nine tenths of them appearing once. The origin of this receptor is a young man in good health. Some clones in this sample may be carry-over from other donors' samples. The specimen sequenced was naive CD4+ T cells from PBMCs. Subset indicated: CD45RA+ positively selected.

CDR3 residues: CASSRTQGVNYGYTF. The CDR3 coding sequence is TGTGCCAGCAGCAGAACGCAGGGAGTTAACTATGGCTACACCTTC. The rearrangement joins TRBV5-5 to TRBJ1-2; a weak D match, TRBD1 (5 bases). The length of the CDR3 is 15 residues. V gave up 4 bases and J gave up 1 base, with 14 bases separating them. Germline values: CDR1 SGHKS, CDR2 YYEKEE (reference sequence). The full variable domain, with the rest looked up from reference TRBV5-5 and TRBJ1-2, is DAGVTQSPTHLIKTRGQQVTLRCSPISGHKSVSWYQQVLGQGPQFIFQYYEKEERGRGNFPDRFSARQFPNYSSELNVNALLLGDSALYLCASSRTQGVNYGYTFGSGTRLTVV.